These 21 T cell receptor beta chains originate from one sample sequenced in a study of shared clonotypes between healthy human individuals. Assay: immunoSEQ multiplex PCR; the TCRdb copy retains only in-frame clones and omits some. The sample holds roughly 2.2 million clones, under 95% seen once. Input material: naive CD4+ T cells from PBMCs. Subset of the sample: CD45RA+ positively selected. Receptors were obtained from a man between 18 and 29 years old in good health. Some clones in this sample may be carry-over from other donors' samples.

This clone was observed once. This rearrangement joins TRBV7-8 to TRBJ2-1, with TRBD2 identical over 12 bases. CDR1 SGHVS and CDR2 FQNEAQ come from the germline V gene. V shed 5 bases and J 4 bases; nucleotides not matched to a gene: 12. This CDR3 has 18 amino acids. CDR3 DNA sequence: TGTGCCAGCAGCGCGCGTCCGGGACTAGCGGGCTTATACAATGAGCAGTTCTTC. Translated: CASSARPGLAGLYNEQFF. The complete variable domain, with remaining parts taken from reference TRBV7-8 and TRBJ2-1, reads GAGVSQSPRYKVAKRGQDVALRCDPISGHVSLFWYQQALGQGPEFLTYFQNEAQLDKSGLPSDRFFAERPEGSVSTLKIQRTQQEDSAVYLCASSARPGLAGLYNEQFFGPGTRLTVL.

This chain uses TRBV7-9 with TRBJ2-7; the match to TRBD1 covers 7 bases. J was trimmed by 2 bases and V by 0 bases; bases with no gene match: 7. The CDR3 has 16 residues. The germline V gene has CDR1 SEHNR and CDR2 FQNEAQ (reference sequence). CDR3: CASSLAPDRTAYEQYF. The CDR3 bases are TGTGCCAGCAGCTTAGCTCCGGACAGGACAGCCTACGAGCAGTACTTC.

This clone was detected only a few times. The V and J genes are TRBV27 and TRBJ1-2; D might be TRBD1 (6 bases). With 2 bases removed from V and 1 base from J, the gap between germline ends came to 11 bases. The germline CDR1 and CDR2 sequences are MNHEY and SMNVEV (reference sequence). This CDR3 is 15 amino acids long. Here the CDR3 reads CASSLTPQGNYGYTF. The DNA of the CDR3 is TGTGCCAGCAGTTTAACCCCACAGGGTAACTATGGCTACACCTTC.

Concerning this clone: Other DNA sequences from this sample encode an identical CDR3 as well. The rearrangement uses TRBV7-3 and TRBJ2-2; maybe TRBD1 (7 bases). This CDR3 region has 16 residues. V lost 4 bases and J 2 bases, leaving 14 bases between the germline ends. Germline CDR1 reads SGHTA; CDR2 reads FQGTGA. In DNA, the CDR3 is TGTGCCAGCAGCTCCCAGGGGGGTGGCAACACCGGGGAGCTGTTTTTT. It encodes CASSSQGGGNTGELFF.

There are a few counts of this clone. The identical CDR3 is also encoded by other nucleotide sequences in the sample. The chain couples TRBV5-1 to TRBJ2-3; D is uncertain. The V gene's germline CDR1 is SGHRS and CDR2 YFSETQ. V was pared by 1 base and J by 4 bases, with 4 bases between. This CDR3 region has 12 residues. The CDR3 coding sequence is TGCGCCAGCAGCTTGCCGGCAGATACGCAGTATTTT. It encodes CASSLPADTQYF.

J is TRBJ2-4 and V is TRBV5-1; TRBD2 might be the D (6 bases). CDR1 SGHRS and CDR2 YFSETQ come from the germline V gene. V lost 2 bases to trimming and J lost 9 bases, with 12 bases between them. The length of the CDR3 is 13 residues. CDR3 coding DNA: TGCGCCAGCAGCTTCCCCGGGAGCAGCATTCAGTACTTC. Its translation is CASSFPGSSIQYF.

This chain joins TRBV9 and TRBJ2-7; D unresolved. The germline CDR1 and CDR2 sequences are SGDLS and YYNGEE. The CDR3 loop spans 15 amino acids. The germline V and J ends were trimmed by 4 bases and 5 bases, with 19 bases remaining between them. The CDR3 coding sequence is TGTGCCAGCAGCCTGCGACCGTATGGAGACGACGAGCAGTACTTC. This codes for CASSLRPYGDDEQYF.

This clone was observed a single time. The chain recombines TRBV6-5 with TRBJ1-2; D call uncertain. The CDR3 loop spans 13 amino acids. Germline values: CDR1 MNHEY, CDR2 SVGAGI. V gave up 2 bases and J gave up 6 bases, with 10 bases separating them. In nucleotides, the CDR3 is TGTGCCAGCAGTTACGGATACGCAAATGGCTACACCTTC. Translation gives CASSYGYANGYTF.

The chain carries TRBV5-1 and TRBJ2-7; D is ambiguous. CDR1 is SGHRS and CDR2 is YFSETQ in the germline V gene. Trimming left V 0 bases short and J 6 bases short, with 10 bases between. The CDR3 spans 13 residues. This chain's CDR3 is CASSLEAAREQYF. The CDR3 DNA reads TGCGCCAGCAGCTTGGAGGCAGCCCGCGAGCAGTACTTC.

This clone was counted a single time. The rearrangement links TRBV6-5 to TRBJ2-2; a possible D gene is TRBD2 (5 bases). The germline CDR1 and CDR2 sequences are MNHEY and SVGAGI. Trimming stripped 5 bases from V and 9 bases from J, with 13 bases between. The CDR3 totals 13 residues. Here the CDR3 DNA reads TGTGCCAGCAGTGCGGACTCTCTGCGGGAGCTGTTTTTT. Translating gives CASSADSLRELFF.

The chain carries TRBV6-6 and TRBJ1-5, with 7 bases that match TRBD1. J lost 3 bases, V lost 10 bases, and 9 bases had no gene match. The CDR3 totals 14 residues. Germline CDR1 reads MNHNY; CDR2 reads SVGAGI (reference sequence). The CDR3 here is CATTDRRFNQPQHF. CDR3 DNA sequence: TGTGCCACCACGGACAGGCGGTTCAATCAGCCCCAGCATTTT.

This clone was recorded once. The CDR3 DNA is TGTGCCAGCAGTGAAGTCGGGTTCATGAACACTGAAGCTTTCTTT. As protein: CASSEVGFMNTEAFF. The chain joins TRBV6-1 to TRBJ1-1; D remains ambiguous. V was shortened by 1 base and J by 0 bases, with 9 bases between the two germline ends. The V gene's germline CDR1 is MNHNS and CDR2 SASEGT. The CDR3 has 15 amino acids.

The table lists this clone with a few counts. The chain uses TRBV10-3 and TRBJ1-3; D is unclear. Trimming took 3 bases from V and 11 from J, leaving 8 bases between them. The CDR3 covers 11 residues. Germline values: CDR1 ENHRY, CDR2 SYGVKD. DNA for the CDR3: TGTGCCATCAGTGAAAGGAGGGCCATATATTTT. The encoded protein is CAISERRAIYF.

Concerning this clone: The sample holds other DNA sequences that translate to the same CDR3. This CDR3 is CASSLSLNTEAFF. For the CDR3, the DNA is TGTGCCAGCAGTTTGAGTCTGAACACTGAAGCTTTCTTT. The chain employs TRBV27 and TRBJ1-1; no clear D gene. There are 13 residues in the CDR3. V was cut by 3 bases and J by 0 bases, with 5 bases left in between. From germline, CDR1 is MNHEY and CDR2 SMNVEV (reference sequence).

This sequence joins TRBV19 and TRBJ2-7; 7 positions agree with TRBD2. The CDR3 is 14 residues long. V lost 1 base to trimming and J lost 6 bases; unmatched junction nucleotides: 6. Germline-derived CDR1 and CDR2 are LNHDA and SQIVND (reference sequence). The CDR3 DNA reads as TGTGCCAGTAGTATAGGCGCGGGAGCCTCCGAGCAGTACTTC. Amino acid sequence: CASSIGAGASEQYF.

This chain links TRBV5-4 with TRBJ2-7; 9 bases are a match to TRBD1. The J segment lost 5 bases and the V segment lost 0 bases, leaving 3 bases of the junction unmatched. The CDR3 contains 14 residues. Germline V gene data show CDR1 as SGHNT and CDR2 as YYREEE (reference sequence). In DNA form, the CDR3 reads TGTGCCAGCAGCTTGGGACAGGGGGTTAACGAGCAGTACTTC. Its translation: CASSLGQGVNEQYF.

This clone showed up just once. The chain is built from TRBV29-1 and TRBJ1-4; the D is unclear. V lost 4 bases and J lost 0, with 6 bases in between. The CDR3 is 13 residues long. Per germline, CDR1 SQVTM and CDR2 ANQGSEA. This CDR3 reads CSVGGATNEKLFF. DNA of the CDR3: TGCAGCGTTGGTGGTGCAACTAATGAAAAACTGTTTTTT. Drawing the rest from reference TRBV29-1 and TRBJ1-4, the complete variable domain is SAVISQKPSRDICQRGTSLTIQCQVDSQVTMMFWYRQQPGQSLTLIATANQGSEATYESGFVIDKFPISRPNLTFSTLTVSNMSPEDSSIYLCSVGGATNEKLFFGSGTQLSVL.

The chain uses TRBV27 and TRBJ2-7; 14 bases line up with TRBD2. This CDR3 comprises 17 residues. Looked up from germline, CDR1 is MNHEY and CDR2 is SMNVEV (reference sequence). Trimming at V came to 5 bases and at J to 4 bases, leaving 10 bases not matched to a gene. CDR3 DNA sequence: TGTGCCAGCAGTCCTTCCCCGGGACTAGCGGGAGAGTACGAGCAGTACTTC. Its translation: CASSPSPGLAGEYEQYF.

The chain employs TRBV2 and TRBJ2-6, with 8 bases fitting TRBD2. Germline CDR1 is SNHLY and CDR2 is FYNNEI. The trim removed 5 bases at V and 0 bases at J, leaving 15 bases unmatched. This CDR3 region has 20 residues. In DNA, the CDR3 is TGTGCCAGCAGTCGCCCCTCCGGGGGGGGCTGGAGCTCTGGGGCCAACGTCCTGACTTTC. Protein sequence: CASSRPSGGGWSSGANVLTF.

The CDR3 nucleotides are TGTGCCAGCAGCGTAAGCCAGCGGTTCTACAATGAGCAGTTCTTC. Translated: CASSVSQRFYNEQFF. The gene calls are TRBV9 and TRBJ2-1; D is possibly TRBD2 (5 bases). V shed 1 base and J shed 3 bases, with 11 bases lying between them. This CDR3 is 15 amino acids long. Germline V gene data show CDR1 as SGDLS and CDR2 as YYNGEE.

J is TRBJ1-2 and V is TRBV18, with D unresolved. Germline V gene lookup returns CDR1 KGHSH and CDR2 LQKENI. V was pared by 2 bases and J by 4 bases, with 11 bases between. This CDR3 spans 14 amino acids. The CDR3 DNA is TGTGCCAGCTCACCAGATGGGATTCGCTATGGCTACACCTTC. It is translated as CASSPDGIRYGYTF.